The clone carrying this T cell receptor beta chain occurred a few times. Its antigen is currently unknown. The data derive from a study of identical twins. Per germline, CDR1 KGHDR and CDR2 SFDVKD. Trimming removed 3 bases at V and 7 bases at J, with 11 bases between. CDR3 length: 13 amino acids. It was template switching that added a universal primer site, and there were unique molecular identifiers on the cDNA. Each CDR3 protein is one row after TCRdb ran MiXCR on the 5' RACE reads. This sample carries 1.5 million or so distinct CDR3 sequences, about 30% of them seen once, and the ten largest clones take over 0.25%. The study's findings and limits: Insertions were reduced in abundant cord blood beta clonotypes but not in memory repertoires. Diverse VJ usage suggested most zero-insertion clonotypes were not invariant T cells.

J is TRBJ1-2 and V is TRBV24-1, with D possibly matching TRBD1 (5 bases). This clonotype was obtained from a newborn girl in good health. Sequenced: cord blood. In DNA, the CDR3 is TGTGCCACCAGTGATGGCAGGGACGGTGGCTACACCTTC. Its translation: CATSDGRDGGYTF.